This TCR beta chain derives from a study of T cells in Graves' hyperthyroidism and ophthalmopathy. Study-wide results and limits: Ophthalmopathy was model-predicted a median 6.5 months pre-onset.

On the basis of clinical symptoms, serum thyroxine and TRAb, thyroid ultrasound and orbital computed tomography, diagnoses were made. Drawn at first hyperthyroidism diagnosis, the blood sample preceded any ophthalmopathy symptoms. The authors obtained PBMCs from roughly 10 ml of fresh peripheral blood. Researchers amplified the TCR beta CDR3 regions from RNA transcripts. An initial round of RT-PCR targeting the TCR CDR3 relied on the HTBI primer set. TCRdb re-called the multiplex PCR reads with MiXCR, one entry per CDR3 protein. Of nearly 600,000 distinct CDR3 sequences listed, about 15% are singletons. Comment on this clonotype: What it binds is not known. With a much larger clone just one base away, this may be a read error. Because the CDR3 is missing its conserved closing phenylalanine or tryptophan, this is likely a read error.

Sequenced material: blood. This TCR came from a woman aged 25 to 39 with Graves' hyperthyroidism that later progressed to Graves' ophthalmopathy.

In DNA form, the CDR3 reads TGTGCCAGCAGTTACTCCGGGACAGGACATGAAAAACTGTTTTCT. Its translation: CASSYSGTGHEKLFS. The chain links TRBV12-3 or TRBV12-4 to TRBJ1-4, with 8 bases aligning to TRBD1. V was pared by 4 bases and J by 6 bases, with 7 bases of the junction left unmatched. The CDR3 extends over 15 amino acids.